Shown below are 18 T cell receptor beta chains from a single sample sequenced in a study of blood T cell repertoires in COVID-19. Only in-frame clones appear in the TCRdb table, and some are missing; sequencing was by immunoSEQ multiplex PCR. The sample lists over 250,000 clones, 80% to 90% occurring once. Sequencing was done on a sample of peripheral blood. These receptors were collected from an older woman with COVID-19, enrolled during active disease.

The genes are TRBV9 and TRBJ2-1; 12 bases agree with TRBD2. The CDR3 has 23 residues. The trim removed 0 bases at V and 4 bases at J, leaving 23 bases unmatched. Germline values: CDR1 SGDLS, CDR2 YYNGEE. The CDR3 nucleotides are TGTGCCAGCAGCGTAGACGGGAGGGAGGCTAGCGGGAGGGGTTTAGGGTCGTACAATGAGCAGTTCTTC. This encodes CASSVDGREASGRGLGSYNEQFF. Together with reference TRBV9 and TRBJ2-1, the CDR3 gives the full variable domain: DSGVTQTPKHLITATGQRVTLRCSPRSGDLSVYWYQQSLDQGLQFLIQYYNGEERAKGNILERFSAQQFPDLHSELNLSSLELGDSALYFCASSVDGREASGRGLGSYNEQFFGPGTRLTVL.

The genes are TRBV3-1 (or the pseudogene TRBV3-2) and TRBJ2-3; D is ambiguous. The germline CDR1 and CDR2 sequences are LGHDT and YNNKEL (reference sequence). CDR3 length: 15 amino acids. Trimming removed 0 bases from V and 2 bases from J, with 9 bases in between. The CDR3 DNA sequence: TGTGCCAGCAGCCAAGATTCCGACAACACAGATACGCAGTATTTT. This gives the protein CASSQDSDNTDTQYF.

V usage is TRBV11-1 and J usage is TRBJ1-4; D might be TRBD1 (5 bases). The CDR3 consists of 14 residues. Trimming cost V 3 bases and J 8 bases, with 13 bases left between them. Germline V CDR1 and CDR2: SGHAT, FQDESV (reference sequence). The CDR3 sequence: CASSFGQTREKLFF. The CDR3 nucleotides are TGTGCCAGCAGCTTCGGACAAACCAGGGAAAAACTGTTTTTT.

About this clone itself: The same CDR3 also results from other DNA sequences found in this sample. The genes are TRBV18 and TRBJ2-7; no clear D. The CDR3 is 13 residues long. Germline V gene sequence: CDR1 KGHSH, CDR2 LQKENI. Trimming took 6 bases from V and 0 from J, leaving 9 bases between them. CDR3 amino acids: CASSPPSSYEQYF. CDR3 in DNA: TGTGCCAGCTCCCCTCCTAGCTCCTACGAGCAGTACTTC.

V usage is TRBV28 and J usage is TRBJ2-7; D is possibly TRBD1 (5 bases). The CDR3 contains 14 residues. V was shortened by 8 bases and J by 2 bases, with 16 bases between the two germline ends. Per germline, CDR1 MDHEN and CDR2 SYDVKM. This CDR3 is CASGPPQVPYEQYF. The DNA for the CDR3 is TGTGCCAGCGGCCCCCCACAGGTCCCCTACGAGCAGTACTTC.

The chain couples TRBV2 to TRBJ1-5, with 8 nucleotides matching TRBD1. V lost 7 bases to trimming and J lost 16 bases; unmatched junction nucleotides: 15. Germline V gene lookup returns CDR1 SNHLY and CDR2 FYNNEI. The CDR3 loop spans 13 amino acids. As DNA, the CDR3 is TGTGCCAGCAATTTTGTTGGGGGACAGGAAAAACATTTT. It translates to CASNFVGGQEKHF.

This chain uses TRBV13 with TRBJ2-7; 8 bases match TRBD1. Germline CDR1 reads PRHDT; CDR2 reads FYEKMQ (reference sequence). CDR3 length: 16 residues. Losses at the gene ends were 0 bases for V and 0 bases for J; bases not matched to a gene: 4. The CDR3 is CASSLGGGQASYEQYF. CDR3 bases: TGTGCCAGCAGCTTAGGGGGGGGACAGGCCTCCTACGAGCAGTACTTC.

The chain is built from TRBV30 and TRBJ2-7, with 8 bases identical to TRBD1. The CDR3 length is 13 residues. Trimming at V came to 1 base and at J to 7 bases, leaving 6 bases not matched to a gene. Germline V CDR1 and CDR2: GTSNPN, SVGIG (reference sequence). The CDR3 DNA is TGTGCCTGGAGTGGGCAGGGGGCTAAGGAGCAGTACTTC. Its translation: CAWSGQGAKEQYF.

This chain links TRBV7-3 with TRBJ2-3; TRBD1 matches 7 bases. The CDR3 runs 14 residues. Germline lookup yields CDR1 SGHTA and CDR2 FQGTGA. V shed 4 bases, J shed 0 bases, and the junction held 1 base outside the gene matches. The CDR3 nucleotides read TGTGCCAGCAGCTCGACAGGGAGCACAGATACGCAGTATTTT. This translates into CASSSTGSTDTQYF.

This rearrangement joins TRBV18 to TRBJ1-4; D is ambiguous. CDR1 and CDR2 from the germline V gene are KGHSH and LQKENI. V gave up 4 bases and J gave up 5 bases, with 14 bases separating them. The CDR3 length is 15 residues. The CDR3 coding sequence is TGTGCCAGCTCACTACAGAAGTCCTACAATGAAAAACTGTTTTTT. It codes for CASSLQKSYNEKLFF.

The chain links TRBV6-5 to TRBJ1-5, with 7 bases that match TRBD1. The CDR3 consists of 13 residues. V trimming: 6 bases; J trimming: 1 base; junction bases outside the gene matches: 0. CDR1 and CDR2 from the germline V gene are MNHEY and SVGAGI. In DNA form, the CDR3 reads TGTGCCAGCAGAGGGGGCAGCAATCAGCCCCAGCATTTT. Amino acids: CASRGGSNQPQHF.

This sequence joins TRBV7-3 and TRBJ2-7, with D perhaps TRBD2 (7 bases). This CDR3 is 14 amino acids long. Deletions cut 4 bases from V and 0 bases from J, with 10 bases between. In germline, CDR1 is SGHTA, CDR2 FQGTGA. CDR3 coding DNA: TGTGCCAGCAGCTGGGGGGGCGACTCCTACGAGCAGTACTTC. Amino acids: CASSWGGDSYEQYF.

The rearrangement joins TRBV7-2 to TRBJ1-5, with TRBD1 identical over 11 bases. The CDR3 sequence is 15 residues long. With V trimmed by 3 bases and J by 7 bases, 5 bases remained unmatched. Germline V CDR1 and CDR2: SGHTA, FQGNSA. CDR3 sequence (DNA): TGTGCCAGCAGCTTGGACAGGGGGCTTCGGCAGCCCCAGCATTTT. Translating gives CASSLDRGLRQPQHF.

This clone was counted once. Additional DNA sequences in this sample encode the identical CDR3. J is TRBJ1-5 and V is TRBV10-3; D perhaps matches TRBD1 (6 bases). Trimming took 0 bases from V and 4 from J, leaving 7 bases between them. Germline-derived CDR1 and CDR2 are ENHRY and SYGVKD. CDR3 length: 14 residues. Here the CDR3 reads CAISESGGNQPQHF. The CDR3 nucleotides read TGTGCCATCAGTGAGTCAGGGGGAAATCAGCCCCAGCATTTT.

A remark on this clone: Other DNA sequences in this specimen translate into the identical CDR3. The chain carries TRBV5-1 and TRBJ2-7; TRBD1 is a possible D gene (6 bases). This CDR3 comprises 14 residues. V dropped 2 bases and J dropped 3 bases, with 12 bases sitting between them. The germline gives CDR1 SGHRS, CDR2 YFSETQ. The CDR3 is CASSFSGVSYEQYF. In DNA, the CDR3 is TGCGCCAGCAGCTTTTCAGGGGTCAGCTACGAGCAGTACTTC.

The chain carries TRBV10-3 and TRBJ2-1, with 14 nucleotides matching TRBD2. The CDR3 is 15 residues long. CDR1 and CDR2 (germline): ENHRY, SYGVKD. V lost 6 bases to trimming and J lost 6 bases; unmatched junction nucleotides: 4. CDR3 DNA sequence: TGTGCCATCAGAGAGACTAGCGGGAGGGTCAATGAGCAGTTCTTC. Protein sequence: CAIRETSGRVNEQFF.

The chain joins TRBV4-1 to TRBJ1-5; D gene unclear. The CDR3 has 16 amino acids. The V gene's germline CDR1 is MGHRA and CDR2 YSYEKL. V gave up 1 base and J gave up 1 base, with 11 bases separating them. This CDR3 is CASSQAEGGSNQPQHF. For the CDR3, the DNA is TGCGCCAGCAGCCAAGCTGAGGGAGGGAGCAATCAGCCCCAGCATTTT.

V is TRBV11-2 and J is TRBJ2-7; D uncertain. V was shortened by 1 base and J by 8 bases, with 12 bases between the two germline ends. The germline V gene has CDR1 SGHAT and CDR2 FQNNGV. This CDR3 comprises 13 residues. CDR3 region: CASSLGGTTKQYF. The CDR3 nucleotides read TGTGCCAGCAGCTTAGGAGGTACTACGAAGCAGTACTTC.